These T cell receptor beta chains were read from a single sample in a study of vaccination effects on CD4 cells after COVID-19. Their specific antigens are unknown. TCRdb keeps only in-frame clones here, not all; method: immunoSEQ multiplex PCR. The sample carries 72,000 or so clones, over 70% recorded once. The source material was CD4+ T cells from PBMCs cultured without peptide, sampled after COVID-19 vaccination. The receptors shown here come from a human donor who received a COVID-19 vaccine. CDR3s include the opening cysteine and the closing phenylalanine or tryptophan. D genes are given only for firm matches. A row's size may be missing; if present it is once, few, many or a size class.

CDR3: CASSTRHDGGELFF; DNA: TGTGCCAGCAGTACTAGACACGACGGCGGGGAGCTGTTTTTT; D: .; V: TRBV2; J: TRBJ2-2; length: 14; size: once
CDR3: CASSLDREIKNIQYF; DNA: TGTGCCAGCAGTTTAGACAGGGAAATCAAAAACATTCAGTACTTC; D: TRBD1; V: TRBV27; J: TRBJ2-4; length: 15; size: once
CDR3: CASRIEGGGGTQYF; DNA: TGTGCCAGCAGAATAGAGGGAGGCGGGGGTACGCAGTATTTT; D: TRBD2; V: TRBV7-9; J: TRBJ2-3; length: 14; size: .
CDR3: CSVLTGVYQETQYF; DNA: TGCAGCGTTTTGACAGGGGTCTACCAAGAGACCCAGTACTTC; D: TRBD1; V: TRBV29-1; J: TRBJ2-5; length: 14; size: .
CDR3: CASRAGGSTDTQYF; DNA: TGTGCCAGCCGGGCGGGGGGCAGCACAGATACGCAGTATTTT; D: TRBD2; V: TRBV5-6; J: TRBJ2-3; length: 14; size: .
CDR3: CASRTQRDRGSPLHF; DNA: TGTGCCAGCAGGACCCAACGGGACAGGGGCTCGCCCCTCCACTTT; D: TRBD1; V: TRBV2; J: TRBJ1-6; length: 15; size: .
CDR3: CASSSSVNTEAFF; DNA: TGTGCCAGCAGCTCGTCGGTGAACACTGAAGCTTTCTTT; D: .; V: TRBV7-3; J: TRBJ1-1; length: 13; size: .
CDR3: CASSYSPAGINSPLHF; DNA: TGTGCCAGCAGTTACTCTCCCGCAGGGATCAATTCACCCCTCCACTTT; D: .; V: TRBV6-5; J: TRBJ1-6; length: 16; size: .
CDR3: CASSSQVPGDGYTF; DNA: TGTGCCAGCAGCTCCCAGGTCCCGGGGGATGGCTACACCTTC; D: .; V: TRBV5-4; J: TRBJ1-2; length: 14; size: few
CDR3: CASSSSVGARTEAFF; DNA: TGCGCCAGCAGCTCTTCTGTAGGGGCGAGGACTGAAGCTTTCTTT; D: .; V: TRBV5-1; J: TRBJ1-1; length: 15; size: .
CDR3: CASSNSGPPFNSPLHF; DNA: TGTGCCAGTAGCAATTCCGGGCCCCCTTTCAATTCACCCCTCCACTTT; D: .; V: TRBV19; J: TRBJ1-6; length: 16; size: .
CDR3: CASSLVGGSTDTQYF; DNA: TGTGCCAGCAGCTTAGTCGGCGGGTCCACAGATACGCAGTATTTT; D: .; V: TRBV11-2; J: TRBJ2-3; length: 15; size: .
CDR3: CASRRDLNTEAFF; DNA: TGTGCCAGCAGACGCGACTTGAACACTGAAGCTTTCTTT; D: .; V: TRBV7-2; J: TRBJ1-1; length: 13; size: .
CDR3: CASSVGRGRTGELFF; DNA: TGCGCCAGCAGTGTTGGCAGGGGGCGGACCGGGGAGCTGTTTTTT; D: TRBD1; V: TRBV10-1; J: TRBJ2-2; length: 15; size: .
CDR3: CASSYRLQGNEKLFF; DNA: TGTGCCAGCAGTTACCGCCTCCAGGGTAATGAAAAACTGTTTTTT; D: .; V: TRBV6-6; J: TRBJ1-4; length: 15; size: .
CDR3: CASSLEGQGDTQYF; DNA: TGCGCCAGCAGCTTGGAAGGGCAGGGAGATACGCAGTATTTT; D: .; V: TRBV5-1; J: TRBJ2-3; length: 14; size: .
CDR3: CASSRGGSSDTQYF; DNA: TGTGCCAGCAGCAGGGGGGGGTCCTCAGATACGCAGTATTTT; D: .; V: TRBV5-8; J: TRBJ2-3; length: 14; size: .
CDR3: CASCARLLSTEAFF; DNA: TGTGCCAGCTGCGCGCGATTGTTGAGCACTGAAGCTTTCTTT; D: .; V: TRBV11-2; J: TRBJ1-1; length: 14; size: .
CDR3: CASSQVGAGGNNEQFF; DNA: TGCGCCAGCAGCCAAGTGGGGGCAGGGGGGAACAATGAGCAGTTCTTC; D: .; V: TRBV4-3; J: TRBJ2-1; length: 16; size: few
CDR3: CASSLTGGWEYGYTF; DNA: TGCGCCAGCAGCTTAACAGGGGGCTGGGAATATGGCTACACCTTC; D: TRBD1; V: TRBV5-1; J: TRBJ1-2; length: 15; size: .
CDR3: CASSELAAVGAFF; DNA: TGTGCCAGCAGTGAACTTGCAGCGGTGGGGGCTTTCTTT; D: .; V: TRBV6-1; J: TRBJ1-1; length: 13; size: few
CDR3: CASSPGLGYGYTF; DNA: TGTGCCAGCAGCCCGGGACTCGGCTATGGCTACACCTTC; D: .; V: TRBV5-4; J: TRBJ1-2; length: 13; size: medium-sized
CDR3: CASAPFPDTEAFF; DNA: TGTGCTAGTGCCCCCTTTCCGGACACTGAAGCTTTCTTT; D: .; V: TRBV12-5; J: TRBJ1-1; length: 13; size: .
CDR3: CASNLLSPTNTQYF; DNA: TGTGCCAGCAACTTATTAAGTCCGACTAATACGCAGTATTTT; D: .; V: TRBV5-8; J: TRBJ2-3; length: 14; size: .
CDR3: CASTPTGFSSQPQHF; DNA: TGTGCCAGCACCCCGACCGGGTTTTCGTCTCAGCCCCAGCATTTT; D: .; V: TRBV6-6; J: TRBJ1-5; length: 15; size: once
CDR3: CASSQGVLRKSSSGANVLTF; DNA: TGCGCCAGCAGCCAAGGGGTTTTGCGAAAATCGTCCTCTGGGGCCAACGTCCTGACTTTC; D: .; V: TRBV4-1; J: TRBJ2-6; length: 20; size: .
CDR3: CASSPGLMNTEAFF; DNA: TGTGCCAGCTCACCAGGGCTCATGAACACTGAAGCTTTCTTT; D: .; V: TRBV18; J: TRBJ1-1; length: 14; size: .
CDR3: CASSVLGDTDTQYF; DNA: TGTGCCAGCAGCGTCTTGGGCGATACAGATACGCAGTATTTT; D: .; V: TRBV7-8; J: TRBJ2-3; length: 14; size: .
CDR3: CASGLGTAEKLFF; DNA: TGTGCTAGTGGTTTGGGCACAGCCGAAAAACTGTTTTTT; D: .; V: TRBV12-5; J: TRBJ1-4; length: 13; size: .
CDR3: CASSPFGVGMNTEAFF; DNA: TGTGCCAGCTCACCGTTTGGAGTCGGAATGAACACTGAAGCTTTCTTT; D: .; V: TRBV18; J: TRBJ1-1; length: 16; size: once
CDR3: CASSHTGSLGNTIYF; DNA: TGTGCCAGCAGCCACACAGGGTCGCTTGGAAACACCATATATTTT; D: .; V: TRBV3-1/TRBV3-2; J: TRBJ1-3; length: 15; size: .
CDR3: CAISENSGGRETQYF; DNA: TGTGCCATCAGTGAAAATAGCGGGGGGAGAGAGACCCAGTACTTC; D: TRBD2; V: TRBV10-3; J: TRBJ2-5; length: 15; size: .
CDR3: CASSQFQGTGELFF; DNA: TGTGCCAGCAGCCAGTTTCAGGGGACCGGGGAGCTGTTTTTT; D: .; V: TRBV7-3; J: TRBJ2-2; length: 14; size: .
CDR3: CASSVAGRGNEQFF; DNA: TGTGCCAGCAGCGTTGCGGGAAGGGGCAATGAGCAGTTCTTC; D: .; V: TRBV9; J: TRBJ2-1; length: 14; size: .
CDR3: CASSYTGSETQYF; DNA: TGTGCCAGCAGCTATACAGGATCCGAGACCCAGTACTTC; D: .; V: TRBV7-3; J: TRBJ2-5; length: 13; size: few
CDR3: CSARPNTEAFF; DNA: TGCAGTGCTCGGCCAAACACTGAAGCTTTCTTT; D: .; V: TRBV20-1; J: TRBJ1-1; length: 11; size: .
CDR3: CASGTGSSGNTIYF; DNA: TGTGCCAGCGGGACGGGGTCCTCTGGAAACACCATATATTTT; D: .; V: TRBV6-5; J: TRBJ1-3; length: 14; size: .
CDR3: CASSLQGAYEQFF; DNA: TGCGCCAGCAGCTTGCAGGGGGCCTATGAGCAGTTCTTC; D: TRBD1; V: TRBV5-1; J: TRBJ2-1; length: 13; size: .
CDR3: CASSQDRGETQYF; DNA: TGCGCCAGCAGCCAAGACAGGGGAGAGACCCAGTACTTC; D: .; V: TRBV4-3; J: TRBJ2-5; length: 13; size: .
CDR3: CASSLEGGGTDTQYF; DNA: TGTGCCAGCAGCTTGGAGGGGGGGGGTACAGATACGCAGTATTTT; D: .; V: TRBV5-4; J: TRBJ2-3; length: 15; size: .
CDR3: CASTQGQGGTEAFF; DNA: TGTGCCAGTACCCAGGGACAGGGGGGCACTGAAGCTTTCTTT; D: TRBD1; V: TRBV19; J: TRBJ1-1; length: 14; size: once
CDR3: CASSHPGPTDTGELFF; DNA: TGTGCCAGCAGTCACCCAGGACCGACGGACACCGGGGAGCTGTTTTTT; D: .; V: TRBV6-2/TRBV6-3; J: TRBJ2-2; length: 16; size: .
CDR3: CASSRTGAGANVLTF; DNA: TGTGCCAGCAGTCGGACGGGTGCGGGGGCCAACGTCCTGACTTTC; D: .; V: TRBV6-5; J: TRBJ2-6; length: 15; size: .
CDR3: CASSERGAWNTEAFF; DNA: TGCGCCAGCAGTGAGAGGGGGGCCTGGAACACTGAAGCTTTCTTT; D: .; V: TRBV10-2; J: TRBJ1-1; length: 15; size: .
CDR3: CASTPRGVGSDTQYF; DNA: TGTGCCAGTACCCCTCGCGGGGTGGGATCAGATACGCAGTATTTT; D: .; V: TRBV19; J: TRBJ2-3; length: 15; size: .
CDR3: CSARGTGGAFF; DNA: TGCAGTGCTCGAGGGACAGGGGGAGCTTTCTTT; D: TRBD1; V: TRBV20-1; J: TRBJ1-1; length: 11; size: once
CDR3: CASRRTGLTDTQYF; DNA: TGTGCCAGCAGAAGGACAGGGTTGACAGATACGCAGTATTTT; D: TRBD1; V: TRBV6-5; J: TRBJ2-3; length: 14; size: .
CDR3: CASSFSSGGTDTQYF; DNA: TGTGCCAGCAGCTTCTCTAGCGGGGGAACAGATACGCAGTATTTT; D: TRBD2; V: TRBV7-9; J: TRBJ2-3; length: 15; size: .
CDR3: CASSERIAPTGESDTEAFF; DNA: TGTGCCAGCTCTGAGCGGATCGCACCCACAGGGGAGTCGGACACTGAAGCTTTCTTT; D: TRBD1; V: TRBV18; J: TRBJ1-1; length: 19; size: .
CDR3: CASSYREPDAKQFF; DNA: TGTGCCAGCAGTTACAGGGAGCCCGATGCGAAGCAGTTCTTC; D: .; V: TRBV6-5; J: TRBJ2-1; length: 14; size: .
CDR3: CASTEGGQGARYGYTF; DNA: TGCGCCAGCACCGAAGGGGGACAGGGGGCGCGGTATGGCTACACCTTC; D: TRBD1; V: TRBV5-1; J: TRBJ1-2; length: 16; size: once
CDR3: CASSQAPAGGQETQYF; DNA: TGTGCCAGCAGCCAAGCCCCAGCGGGGGGGCAAGAGACCCAGTACTTC; D: TRBD2; V: TRBV3-1/TRBV3-2; J: TRBJ2-5; length: 16; size: .
CDR3: CASSFLTGKLFF; DNA: TGTGCCAGCAGCTTCCTGACAGGAAAACTGTTTTTT; D: .; V: TRBV11-2; J: TRBJ1-4; length: 12; size: .
CDR3: CASSVGLAGGTDTQYF; DNA: TGTGCCAGCAGCGTAGGTCTAGCGGGGGGAACAGATACGCAGTATTTT; D: TRBD2; V: TRBV9; J: TRBJ2-3; length: 16; size: .
CDR3: CATTGAGPLGQPQHF; DNA: TGTGCCACTACAGGGGCAGGCCCTTTGGGACAGCCCCAGCATTTT; D: TRBD1; V: TRBV28; J: TRBJ1-5; length: 15; size: .
CDR3: CATSGPGTGWAQFF; DNA: TGTGCCACCAGTGGCCCCGGAACGGGTTGGGCGCAGTTCTTC; D: .; V: TRBV24-1; J: TRBJ2-1; length: 14; size: .
CDR3: CASSYPQSSGANVLTF; DNA: TGTGCCAGCAGTTACCCCCAAAGCTCTGGGGCCAACGTCCTGACTTTC; D: .; V: TRBV6-5; J: TRBJ2-6; length: 16; size: .